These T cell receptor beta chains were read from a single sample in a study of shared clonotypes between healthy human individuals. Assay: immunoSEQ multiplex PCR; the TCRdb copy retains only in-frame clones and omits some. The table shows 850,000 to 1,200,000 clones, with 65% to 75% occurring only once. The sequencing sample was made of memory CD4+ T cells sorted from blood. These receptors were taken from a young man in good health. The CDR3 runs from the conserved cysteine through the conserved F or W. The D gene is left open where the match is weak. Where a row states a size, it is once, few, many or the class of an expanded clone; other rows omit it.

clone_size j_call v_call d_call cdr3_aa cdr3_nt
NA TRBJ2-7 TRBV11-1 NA CASGHLGQDYEQYF TGTGCCAGCGGCCACCTCGGACAAGACTACGAGCAGTACTTC
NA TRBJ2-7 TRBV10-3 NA CAISGAGNEQYF TGTGCCATCAGTGGAGCAGGGAACGAGCAGTACTTC
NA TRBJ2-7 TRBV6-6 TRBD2 CASSYSRGGFPYEQYF TGTGCCAGCAGTTACTCCCGGGGAGGGTTCCCCTACGAGCAGTACTTC
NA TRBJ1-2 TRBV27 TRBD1 CASSLSETGGYGYTF TGTGCCAGCAGTTTATCTGAGACAGGGGGGTATGGCTACACCTTC
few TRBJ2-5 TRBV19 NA CASSPRVQETQYF TGTGCCAGTAGCCCCAGGGTCCAAGAGACCCAGTACTTC
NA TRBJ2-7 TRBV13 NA CASSLVRPGEQYF TGTGCCAGCAGCTTAGTACGGCCGGGCGAGCAGTACTTC
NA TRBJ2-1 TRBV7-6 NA CASSSQTVNEQFF TGTGCCAGCAGCTCCCAGACTGTCAATGAGCAGTTCTTC
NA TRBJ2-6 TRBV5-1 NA CASSPGGTGANVLTF TGCGCCAGCAGCCCTGGGGGAACTGGGGCCAACGTCCTGACTTTC
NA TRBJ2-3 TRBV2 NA CASSGTGPRDTQYF TGTGCCAGCAGCGGGACGGGTCCACGGGATACGCAGTATTTT
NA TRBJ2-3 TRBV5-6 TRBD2 CASSLLAGGTDTQYF TGTGCCAGCAGCTTACTAGCGGGAGGTACAGATACGCAGTATTTT
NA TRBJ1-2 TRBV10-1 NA CASWRVFTPLTTADGYTF TGCGCCAGCTGGAGGGTTTTCACGCCCCTTACCACCGCCGATGGCTACACCTTC
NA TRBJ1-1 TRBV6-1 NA CASRGGGRTEAFF TGTGCCAGCAGAGGAGGGGGACGGACTGAAGCTTTCTTT
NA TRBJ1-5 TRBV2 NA CASSLRDPRAQHF TGTGCCAGCAGTCTTCGGGATCCCCGAGCCCAGCATTTT
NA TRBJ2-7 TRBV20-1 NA CSVLLNYEQYF TGCAGTGTTCTCCTAAACTACGAGCAGTACTTC
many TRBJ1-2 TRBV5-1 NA CASSPGWASPQGYTF TGCGCCAGCAGCCCGGGTTGGGCATCGCCTCAGGGCTACACCTTC
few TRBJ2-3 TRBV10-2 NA CASSGLRDTQYF TGCGCCAGCTCGGGTCTCCGGGATACGCAGTATTTT
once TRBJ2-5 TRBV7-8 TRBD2 CASSPRGLAGLETQYF TGTGCCAGCAGCCCACGGGGACTAGCGGGACTGGAGACCCAGTACTTC
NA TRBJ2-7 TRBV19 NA CASSMYNSFYEQYF TGTGCCAGTAGTATGTATAACAGCTTCTACGAGCAGTACTTC
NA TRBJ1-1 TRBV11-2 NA CASSLEGTMNTEAFF TGTGCCAGCAGCTTAGAAGGCACGATGAACACTGAAGCTTTCTTT
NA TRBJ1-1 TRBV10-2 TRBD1 CASSEAGGSEAFF TGCGCCAGCAGTGAGGCAGGGGGCTCCGAAGCTTTCTTT
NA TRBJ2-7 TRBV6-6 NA CVSSYGRAYEQYF TGTGTCAGCAGTTACGGACGGGCCTACGAGCAGTACTTC
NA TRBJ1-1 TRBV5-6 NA CASSLGQKNTEAFF TGTGCCAGCAGCTTGGGGCAGAAGAACACTGAAGCTTTCTTT
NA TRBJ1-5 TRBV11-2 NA CASSLTPYQPQHF TGTGCCAGCAGCTTAACTCCGTATCAGCCCCAGCATTTT
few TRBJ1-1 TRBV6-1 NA CASKGTEAFF TGTGCCAGCAAGGGCACTGAAGCTTTCTTT
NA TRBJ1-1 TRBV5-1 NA CASTSTNTEAFF TGCGCCAGCACTTCGACGAACACTGAAGCTTTCTTT
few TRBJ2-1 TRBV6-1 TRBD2 CASSESVSGRFDEQFF TGTGCCAGCAGTGAATCAGTTAGCGGGAGGTTTGATGAGCAGTTCTTC
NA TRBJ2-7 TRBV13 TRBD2 CASRLAGGPGGEQYF TGTGCCAGCCGACTAGCGGGAGGGCCCGGGGGCGAGCAGTACTTC
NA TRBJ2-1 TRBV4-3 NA CASSQETNEQFF TGCGCCAGCAGCCAAGAGACCAATGAGCAGTTCTTC
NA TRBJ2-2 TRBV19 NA CATNPGFPGELFF TGTGCCACCAATCCAGGGTTCCCCGGGGAGCTGTTTTTT
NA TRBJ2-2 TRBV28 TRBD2 CASSPGGGTGELFF TGTGCCAGCAGCCCGGGGGGGGGCACCGGGGAGCTGTTTTTT
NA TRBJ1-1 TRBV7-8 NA CASSLEANTEAFF TGTGCCAGCAGCTTAGAGGCTAACACTGAAGCTTTCTTT
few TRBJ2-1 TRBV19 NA CASSIGQNNEQFF TGTGCCAGTAGTATAGGACAGAACAATGAGCAGTTCTTC
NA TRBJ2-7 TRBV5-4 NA CASSSQGTSEEQYF TGTGCCAGCAGCTCTCAGGGGACGTCAGAAGAGCAGTACTTC
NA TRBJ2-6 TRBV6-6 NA CASSQPRTNVLTF TGTGCCAGCAGTCAACCAAGGACCAACGTCCTGACTTTC
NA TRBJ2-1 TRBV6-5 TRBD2 CASSYYGTSGNNEQFF TGTGCCAGCAGTTATTATGGGACTAGCGGGAACAATGAGCAGTTCTTC
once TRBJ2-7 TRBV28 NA CASSNRGGGSYEQYF TGTGCCAGCAGTAACCGGGGCGGAGGCTCCTACGAGCAGTACTTC
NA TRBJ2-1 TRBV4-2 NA CASSQDLRGLSNEQFF TGTGCCAGCAGCCAAGACCTGCGCGGGCTTTCGAATGAGCAGTTCTTC
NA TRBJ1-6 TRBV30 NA CAWSTGSSYNSPLHF TGTGCCTGGAGCACGGGGAGCTCCTATAATTCACCCCTCCACTTT
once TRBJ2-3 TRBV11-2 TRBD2 CASSSPGGGLDTQYF TGTGCCAGCAGCTCTCCGGGAGGGGGACTAGATACGCAGTATTTT
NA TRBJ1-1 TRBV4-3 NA CASSPNPRGPTEAFF TGCGCCAGCAGCCCTAACCCCAGGGGCCCCACTGAAGCTTTCTTT
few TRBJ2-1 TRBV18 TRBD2 CASSPRGSGGANEQFF TGTGCCAGCTCACCTAGAGGGAGCGGGGGGGCCAATGAGCAGTTCTTC
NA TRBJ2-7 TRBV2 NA CASRKGVNSYEQYF TGTGCCAGCAGGAAAGGTGTAAACTCCTACGAGCAGTACTTC
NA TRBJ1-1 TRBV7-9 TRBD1 CASSPQGQGAPNTEAFF TGTGCCAGCAGCCCCCAGGGACAGGGGGCCCCGAACACTGAAGCTTTCTTT
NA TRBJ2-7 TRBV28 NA CASGRSYEQYF TGTGCCAGCGGACGGTCCTACGAGCAGTACTTC
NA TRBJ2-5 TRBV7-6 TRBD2 CASSLRGGEETQYF TGTGCCAGCAGCTTACGCGGGGGGGAAGAGACCCAGTACTTC
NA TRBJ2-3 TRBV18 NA CASSPDSGARTDTQYF TGTGCCAGCTCACCAGATTCGGGGGCTCGCACAGATACGCAGTATTTT
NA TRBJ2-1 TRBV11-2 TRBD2 CASSLTRLAGGSGQFF TGTGCCAGCAGCTTAACGCGACTAGCGGGGGGTTCGGGGCAGTTCTTC
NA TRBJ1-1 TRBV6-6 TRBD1 CASNPQGPNTEAFF TGTGCCAGCAACCCACAGGGGCCGAACACTGAAGCTTTCTTT
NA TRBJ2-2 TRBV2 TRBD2 CASSASGGITGELFF TGTGCCAGCTCGGCTAGCGGGGGCATTACCGGGGAGCTGTTTTTT
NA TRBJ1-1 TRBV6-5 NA CASLKNLNTEAFF TGTGCCAGCTTGAAGAATTTGAACACTGAAGCTTTCTTT
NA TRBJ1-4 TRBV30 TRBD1 CAWRGTGSNEKLFF TGTGCCTGGAGGGGGACAGGGTCTAATGAAAAACTGTTTTTT
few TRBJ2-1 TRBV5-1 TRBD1 CASSLISTGAAYNEQFF TGCGCCAGCAGCTTGATCTCAACAGGGGCTGCCTACAATGAGCAGTTCTTC
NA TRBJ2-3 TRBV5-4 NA CASSLTGAGTDTQYF TGTGCCAGCAGCTTAACCGGGGCGGGCACAGATACGCAGTATTTT
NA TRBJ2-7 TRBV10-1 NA CASRTCFHYEQYF TGCGCCAGTAGAACTTGTTTCCACTACGAGCAGTACTTC
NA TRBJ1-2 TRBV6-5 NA CASSYSGRNNYGYTF TGTGCCAGCAGTTACTCTGGCAGAAACAACTATGGCTACACCTTC
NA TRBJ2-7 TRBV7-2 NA CASSLDREQYF TGTGCCAGCAGCCTCGACAGGGAGCAGTACTTC
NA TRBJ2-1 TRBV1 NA CTSSQEGSWDSGTYNEQFF TGCACCAGCAGCCAAGAAGGATCTTGGGACTCGGGAACTTACAATGAGCAGTTCTTC
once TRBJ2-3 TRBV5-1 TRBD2 CASSGLAGEDTQYF TGCGCCAGCAGCGGACTAGCGGGGGAGGATACGCAGTATTTT